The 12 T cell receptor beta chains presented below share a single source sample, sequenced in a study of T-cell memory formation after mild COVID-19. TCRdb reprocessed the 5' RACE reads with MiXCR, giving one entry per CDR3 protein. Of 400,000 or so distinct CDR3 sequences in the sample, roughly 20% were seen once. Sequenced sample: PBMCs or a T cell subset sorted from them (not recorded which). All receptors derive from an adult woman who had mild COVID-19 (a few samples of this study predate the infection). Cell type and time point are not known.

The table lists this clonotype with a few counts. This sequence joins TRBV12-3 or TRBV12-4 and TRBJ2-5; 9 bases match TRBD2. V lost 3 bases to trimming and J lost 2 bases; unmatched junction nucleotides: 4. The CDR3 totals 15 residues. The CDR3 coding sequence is TGTGCCAGCAGTTTTGCGGGGGGGGCACAAGAGACCCAGTACTTC. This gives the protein CASSFAGGAQETQYF.

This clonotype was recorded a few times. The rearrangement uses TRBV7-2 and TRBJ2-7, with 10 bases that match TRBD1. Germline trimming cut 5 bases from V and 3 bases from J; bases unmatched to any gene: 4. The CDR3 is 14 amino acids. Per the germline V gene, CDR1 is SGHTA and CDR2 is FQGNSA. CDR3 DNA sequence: TGTGCCAGCAGCCCGGGACAGGGGATCTACGAGCAGTACTTC. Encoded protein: CASSPGQGIYEQYF. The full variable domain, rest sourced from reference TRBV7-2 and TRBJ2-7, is GAGVSQSPSNKVTEKGKDVELRCDPISGHTALYWYRQSLGQGLEFLIYFQGNSAPDKSGLPSDRFSAERTGGSVSTLTIQRTQQEDSAVYLCASSPGQGIYEQYFGPGTRLTVT.

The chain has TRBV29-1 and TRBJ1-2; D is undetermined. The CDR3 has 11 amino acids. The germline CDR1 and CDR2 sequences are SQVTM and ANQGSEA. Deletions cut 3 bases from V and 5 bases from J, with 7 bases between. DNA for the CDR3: TGCAGCGTTGAGTGGGTTTATGGCTACACCTTC. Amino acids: CSVEWVYGYTF.

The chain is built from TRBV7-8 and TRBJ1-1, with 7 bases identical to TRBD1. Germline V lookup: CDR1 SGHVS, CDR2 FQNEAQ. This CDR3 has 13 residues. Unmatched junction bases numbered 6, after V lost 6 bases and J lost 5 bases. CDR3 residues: CASSQGGATEAFF. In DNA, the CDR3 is TGTGCCAGCAGTCAGGGGGGGGCTACTGAAGCTTTCTTT.

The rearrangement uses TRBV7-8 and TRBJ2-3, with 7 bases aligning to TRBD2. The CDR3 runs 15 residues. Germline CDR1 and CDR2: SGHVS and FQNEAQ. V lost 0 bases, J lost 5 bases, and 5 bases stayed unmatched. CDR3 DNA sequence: TGTGCCAGCAGCTTAGCGAGCGGGGTCATAGATACGCAGTATTTT. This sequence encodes CASSLASGVIDTQYF.

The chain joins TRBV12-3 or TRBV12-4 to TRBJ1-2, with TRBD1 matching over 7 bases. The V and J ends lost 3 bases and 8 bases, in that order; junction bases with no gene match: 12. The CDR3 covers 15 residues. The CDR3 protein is CASSFSPTGLKGYTF. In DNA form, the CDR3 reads TGTGCCAGCAGTTTTAGTCCGACAGGGCTAAAAGGCTACACCTTC.

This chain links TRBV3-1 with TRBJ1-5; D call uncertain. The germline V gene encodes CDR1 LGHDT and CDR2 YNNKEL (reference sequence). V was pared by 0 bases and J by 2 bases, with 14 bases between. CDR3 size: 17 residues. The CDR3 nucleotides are TGTGCCAGCAGCCAAGATCAAACCGGGTTAGGCAATCAGCCCCAGCATTTT. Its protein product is CASSQDQTGLGNQPQHF.

The CDR3 loop is CASTPKGPDRGVNIAKNIQYF. DNA for the CDR3: TGTGCCAGCACCCCCAAAGGGCCGGACAGGGGGGTAAATATAGCCAAAAACATTCAGTACTTC. V and J are TRBV21-1 and TRBJ2-4; whether TRBD1, the table's D call, matches the DNA was not checked. TRBV21-1 is a listed pseudogene. CDR3 size: 21 residues.

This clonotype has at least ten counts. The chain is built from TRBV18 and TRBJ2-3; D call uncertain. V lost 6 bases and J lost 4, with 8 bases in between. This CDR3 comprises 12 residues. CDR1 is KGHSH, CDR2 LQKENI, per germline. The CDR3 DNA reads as TGTGCCAGCTCGGCCGTCTCAGATACGCAGTATTTT. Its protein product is CASSAVSDTQYF.

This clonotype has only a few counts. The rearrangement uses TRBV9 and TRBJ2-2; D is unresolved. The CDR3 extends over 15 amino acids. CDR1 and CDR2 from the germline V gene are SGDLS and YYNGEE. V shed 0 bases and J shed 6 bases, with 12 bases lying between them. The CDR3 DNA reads TGTGCCAGCAGCGTAGGGAGTATCCCCGCCGGGGAGCTGTTTTTT. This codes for CASSVGSIPAGELFF.

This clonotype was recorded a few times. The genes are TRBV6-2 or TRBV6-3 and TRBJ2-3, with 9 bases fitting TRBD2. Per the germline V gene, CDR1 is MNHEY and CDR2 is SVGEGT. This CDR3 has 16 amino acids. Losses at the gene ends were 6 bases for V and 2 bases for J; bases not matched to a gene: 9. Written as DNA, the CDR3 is TGTGCCAGCAGCTCTTTCGCGGGAGGGAACACAGATACGCAGTATTTT. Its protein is CASSSFAGGNTDTQYF.

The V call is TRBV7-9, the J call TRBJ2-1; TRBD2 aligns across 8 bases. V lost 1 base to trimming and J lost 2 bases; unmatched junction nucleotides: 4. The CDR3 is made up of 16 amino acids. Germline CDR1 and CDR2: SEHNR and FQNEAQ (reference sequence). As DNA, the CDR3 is TGTGCCAGCAGCTTAGGGCCAGCGGGAGCCTACAATGAGCAGTTCTTC. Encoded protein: CASSLGPAGAYNEQFF.